Shown below are 7 T cell receptor beta chains from a single sample sequenced in a study of molecular identifiers for immune sequencing clone quantification. TCRdb passed the PCR reads through MiXCR, listing each CDR3 protein once. The sample contains about 9,800 distinct CDR3 sequences, 15% to 20% of which appear only once. Material for sequencing was naive CD8+ T cells from blood, with Jurkat cell RNA spiked in. Subset here: FACS-sorted CD8+CD4-CCR7+CD45RA+ naive T cells. The origin of the receptors is a human donor in good health. Some libraries in this study had Jurkat cell RNA spiked in.

This chain links TRBV12-3 or TRBV12-4 with TRBJ2-5; 8 positions match TRBD1. The CDR3 runs 15 residues. V shed 7 bases and J 5 bases; nucleotides not matched to a gene: 12. The CDR3 DNA reads as TGTGCCAGCACCTTAGACAGGGGAAGGTATGAGACCCAGTACTTC. This codes for CASTLDRGRYETQYF.

There are many counts of this clonotype. J is TRBJ1-1 and V is TRBV19; 12 bases fit TRBD1. Germline loops: CDR1 LNHDA, CDR2 SQIVND (reference sequence). J gave up 5 bases and V 6 bases, and 13 bases lay outside the gene matches. The length of the CDR3 is 17 residues. CDR3 sequence reads: CASRDPPGQGARTEAFF. CDR3 nucleotides: TGTGCCAGTAGGGACCCACCGGGACAGGGGGCGCGAACTGAAGCTTTCTTT. Full variable domain (missing parts from reference TRBV19 and TRBJ1-1): DGGITQSPKYLFRKEGQNVTLSCEQNLNHDAMYWYRQDPGQGLRLIYYSQIVNDFQKGDIAEGYSVSREKKESFPLTVTSAQKNPTAFYLCASRDPPGQGARTEAFFGQGTRLTVV.

About this clonotype itself: Germline is not matched at one junction end, which may reflect a read error. The chain employs TRBV7-7 and TRBJ2-2; the D gene is possibly TRBD2 (5 bases). Looked up from germline, CDR1 is SSHAT and CDR2 is FNYEAQ (reference sequence). CDR3 length: 16 residues. In DNA, the CDR3 is TGTGCCAGCAGCTCCCCCGGGCCTCGAGACGCCGGGGAGCTGTTCTTT. It is translated as CASSSPGPRDAGELFF.

This clonotype is categorized as medium-sized (0.01 to 0.1%). V is TRBV7-2 and J is TRBJ1-5; D is perhaps TRBD1 (5 bases). CDR3 length: 14 residues. Germline loops: CDR1 SGHTA, CDR2 FQGNSA. The ends were cut back, 9 bases at V and 0 bases at J, with 12 bases in the middle. The CDR3 DNA reads TGTGCCAGTACAATGACAGTTAGCAATCAGCCCCAGCATTTT. Translating it yields CASTMTVSNQPQHF.

Ten or more counts support this clonotype. V is TRBV13 and J is TRBJ2-3; 7 bases align to TRBD1. J gave up 6 bases and V 5 bases, and 5 bases lay outside the gene matches. CDR1 is PRHDT and CDR2 is FYEKMQ in the germline V gene (reference sequence). This CDR3 region has 13 residues. CDR3 sequence reads: CASSQGQPDTQYF. The CDR3 DNA is TGTGCCAGCAGCCAGGGACAGCCGGATACGCAGTATTTT.

This clonotype was counted ten times or more. CDR3 in amino acids: CASSPRRVEQFF. The CDR3 DNA reads as TGTGCCAGCAGCCCCCGTCGCGTTGAGCAGTTCTTC. V usage is TRBV7-2 and J usage is TRBJ2-1, with D uncertain. The CDR3 runs 12 residues. V lost 5 bases to trimming and J lost 9 bases, with 11 bases between them. Germline-derived CDR1 and CDR2 are SGHTA and FQGNSA. Filled out from reference TRBV7-2 and TRBJ2-1, the complete variable domain reads GAGVSQSPSNKVTEKGKDVELRCDPISGHTALYWYRQSLGQGLEFLIYFQGNSAPDKSGLPSDRFSAERTGGSVSTLTIQRTQQEDSAVYLCASSPRRVEQFFGPGTRLTVL.

As for this clonotype: A read error may produce the germline difference seen at one junction end. This sequence joins TRBV19 and TRBJ2-1, with TRBD2 identical over 10 bases. Germline CDR1 reads LNHDA; CDR2 reads SQIVND (reference sequence). CDR3 length: 17 residues. CDR3 residues: CASTIAGGLSSYNEQLF. For the CDR3, the DNA is TGTGCCAGTACAATAGCGGGGGGCCTAAGCTCCTACAATGAGCAGCTCTTC.